This TCR beta chain was sequenced for a study of shared clonotypes between healthy human individuals. Study in general: Donors were a couple of women and three men aged 18 to 49. The plates for each donor numbered three CD4 naive, three CD4 memory, two CD8 naive and one CD8 memory. Study conclusions and caveats: Among non-shared clonotypes, generation probabilities were lower than among those shared by all four donors.

Germline CDR1 and CDR2: MNHEY and SMNVEV (reference sequence). The V and J ends lost 7 bases and 3 bases respectively, with 15 bases between them. The CDR3 sequence is 14 residues long. The repertoire was sequenced with immunoSEQ multiplex PCR; TCRdb's copy has only in-frame clones and lacks some. This sample yields about 820,000 clones, of which around 92% are seen a single time; approximately 25% belongs to the top ten. Comment on this clone: Its specificity is not known.

The naive CD8 population came from CD45RO-negative cells selected for CCR7, without terminally differentiated effector memory CD45RA+ cells. Donors, healthy HIV-negative adults, lacked recent acute infections or vaccinations. This sequence originates from a man younger than 40 in good health. The sample was naive CD8+ T cells sorted from blood. The chain combines TRBV27 with TRBJ1-2, with a possible D match to TRBD1 (5 bases). The CDR3 spells CASKLRGAHYGYTF. Written as DNA, the CDR3 is TGTGCCAGCAAACTTAGGGGAGCGCACTATGGCTACACCTTC.